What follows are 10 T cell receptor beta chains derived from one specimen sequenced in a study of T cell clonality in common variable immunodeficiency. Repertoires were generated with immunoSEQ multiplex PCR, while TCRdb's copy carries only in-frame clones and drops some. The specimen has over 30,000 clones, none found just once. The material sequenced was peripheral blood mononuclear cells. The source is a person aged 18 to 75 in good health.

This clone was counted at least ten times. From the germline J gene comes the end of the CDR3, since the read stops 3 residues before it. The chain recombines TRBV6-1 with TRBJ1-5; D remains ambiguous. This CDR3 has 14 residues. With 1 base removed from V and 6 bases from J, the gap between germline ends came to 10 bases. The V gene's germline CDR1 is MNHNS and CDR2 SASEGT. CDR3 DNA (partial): TGTGCCAGCAGTGAAGGGGCAGACGGTCAGCCC. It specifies CASSEGADGQP. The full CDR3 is CASSEGADGQPQHF.

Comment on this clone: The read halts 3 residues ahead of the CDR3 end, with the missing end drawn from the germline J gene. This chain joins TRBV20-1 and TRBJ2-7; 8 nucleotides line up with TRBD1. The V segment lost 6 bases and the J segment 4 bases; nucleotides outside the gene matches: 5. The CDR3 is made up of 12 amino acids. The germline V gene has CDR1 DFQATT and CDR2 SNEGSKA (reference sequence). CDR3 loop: CSAIDRGYEQYF. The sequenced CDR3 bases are TGCAGTGCCATCGACAGGGGATACGAG.

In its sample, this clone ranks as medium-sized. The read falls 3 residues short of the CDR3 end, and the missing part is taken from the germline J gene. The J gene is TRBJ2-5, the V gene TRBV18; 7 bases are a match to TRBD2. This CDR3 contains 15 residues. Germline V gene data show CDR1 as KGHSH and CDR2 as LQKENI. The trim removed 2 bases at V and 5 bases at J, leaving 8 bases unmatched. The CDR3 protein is CASSPRTSAMETQYF. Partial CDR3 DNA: TGTGCCAGCTCACCAAGGACTAGTGCTATGGAGACC.

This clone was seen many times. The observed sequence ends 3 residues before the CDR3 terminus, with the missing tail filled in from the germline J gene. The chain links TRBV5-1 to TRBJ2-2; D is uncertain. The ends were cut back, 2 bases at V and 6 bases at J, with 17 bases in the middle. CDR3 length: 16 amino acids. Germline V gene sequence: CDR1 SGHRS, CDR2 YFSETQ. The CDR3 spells CASSLNQRKVPGELFF. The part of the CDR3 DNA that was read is TGCGCCAGCAGCTTAAATCAGCGAAAGGTCCCCGGGGAG.

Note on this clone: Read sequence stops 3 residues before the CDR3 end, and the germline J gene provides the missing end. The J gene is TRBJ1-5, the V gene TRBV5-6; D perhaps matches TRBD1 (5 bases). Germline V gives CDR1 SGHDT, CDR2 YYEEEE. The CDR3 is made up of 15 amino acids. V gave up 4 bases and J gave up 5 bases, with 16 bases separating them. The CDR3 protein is CASSLTGVGHQPQHF. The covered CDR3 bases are TGTGCCAGCAGCCTCACGGGGGTGGGCCATCAGCCC.

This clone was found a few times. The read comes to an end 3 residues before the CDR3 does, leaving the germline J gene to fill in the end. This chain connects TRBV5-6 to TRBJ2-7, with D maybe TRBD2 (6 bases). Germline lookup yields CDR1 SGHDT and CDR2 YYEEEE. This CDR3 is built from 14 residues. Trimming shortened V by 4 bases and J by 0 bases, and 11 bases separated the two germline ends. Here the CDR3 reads CASSPDYRSYEQYF. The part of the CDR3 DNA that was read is TGTGCCAGCAGCCCGGACTACCGCTCCTACGAG.

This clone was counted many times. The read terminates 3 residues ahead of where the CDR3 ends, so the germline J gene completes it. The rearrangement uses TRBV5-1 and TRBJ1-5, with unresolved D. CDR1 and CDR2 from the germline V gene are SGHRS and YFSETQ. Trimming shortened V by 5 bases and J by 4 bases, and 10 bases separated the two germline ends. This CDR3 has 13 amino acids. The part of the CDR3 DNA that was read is TGCGCCAGCAGTGCAGATGTAAATCAGCCC. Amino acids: CASSADVNQP. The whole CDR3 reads CASSADVNQPQHF.

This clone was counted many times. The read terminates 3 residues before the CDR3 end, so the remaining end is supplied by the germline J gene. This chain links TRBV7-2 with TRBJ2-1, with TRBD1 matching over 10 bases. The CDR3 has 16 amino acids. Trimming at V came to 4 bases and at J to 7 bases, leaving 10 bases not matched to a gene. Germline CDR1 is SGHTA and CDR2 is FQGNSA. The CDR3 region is CASSSAGTGVRNEQFF. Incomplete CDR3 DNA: TGTGCCAGCAGCTCAGCCGGGACAGGGGTGAGGAATGAG.

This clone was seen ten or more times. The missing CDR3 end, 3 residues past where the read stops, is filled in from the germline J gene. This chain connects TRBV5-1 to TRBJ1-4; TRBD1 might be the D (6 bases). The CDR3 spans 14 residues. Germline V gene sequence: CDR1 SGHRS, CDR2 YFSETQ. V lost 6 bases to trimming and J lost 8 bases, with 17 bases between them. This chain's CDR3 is CASTLWGLGEKLFF. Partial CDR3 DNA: TGCGCCAGCACTCTTTGGGGGCTGGGGGAAAAA.

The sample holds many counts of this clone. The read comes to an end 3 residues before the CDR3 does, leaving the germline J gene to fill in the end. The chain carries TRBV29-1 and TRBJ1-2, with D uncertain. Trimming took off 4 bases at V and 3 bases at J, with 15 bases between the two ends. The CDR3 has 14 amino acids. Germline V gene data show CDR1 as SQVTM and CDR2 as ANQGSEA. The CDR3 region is CSVALEGGYYGYTF. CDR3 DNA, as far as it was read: TGCAGCGTTGCTCTGGAAGGAGGGTACTATGGC.